What follows is one T cell receptor beta chain and its context. Its antigen is currently not known. Base qualities are not recorded, but no much larger clone differs from it by a single base. Deletion took 4 bases off V and 2 bases off J, with a span of 11 bases between the germline ends. The CDR3 starts with the cysteine, ends with the phenylalanine, and has 14 residues. The kept DNA is CDR3 alone, 42 bases in frame from the first base. CDR1 and CDR2, per the germline V gene, are MNHNS and SASEGT. The instrument given in TCRdb is Illumina NovaSeq 6000. Using 5'RACE with constant-segment primers, TCRalpha and TCRbeta cDNA libraries were constructed, with sample barcodes and unique molecular identifiers added in the process. Trizol reagent was used to extract RNA from every sample. Library amplification was performed in two PCR steps, and a second sample barcode and Illumina TruSeq adapters were introduced in the second step. Sequencing of libraries was performed on an Illumina NovaSeq with 2 x 150 bp paired-end reads. Concerning the study's data processing: With migec v1.2.7, reads were demultiplexed and then collapsed into UMI-guided consensus sequences. Using mixcr v2.1.11, UMI consensuses were aligned to TRA and TRB V and J templates and then assembled into clonotypes. A clonotype was counted as expanded or contracted only if both edgeR and NoisET called the change significant, with noise models trained on biological replicates. For edgeR calls, the cutoffs were a false discovery rate-adjusted p below 0.01 and a log2 fold-change threshold of 1. As an exploratory analysis of dynamics, PCA with hierarchical clustering was applied to max-normalized trajectories of the 1000 most abundant clonotypes. Each responding clone was given a CD4 or CD8 phenotype based on the CD4+ and CD8+ repertoires, which had been sequenced separately. The public reads were quality trimmed at Q25 with fastp and then assembled into clones with MiXCR by TCRdb, keeping productive beta chains. Each record represents a unique CDR3 protein, reported with the most common genes and DNA among its rows. The V and J calls were not made by the authors but by TCRdb's processing. The sample table shows approximately 210,000 distinct CDR3 sequences, and over 9.5% are seen once. The ten largest clones represent approximately 3% of the sample.

This specimen belongs to a study of T-cell memory formation after mild COVID-19 (dated by TCRdb to the early 2020s). In the study overall: TCR sequence clusters from the two donors were largely donor specific. In two donors, T-cell clones that expanded and contracted after mild COVID-19 were tracked by sequencing TCRalpha and TCRbeta repertoires over time. Two young, previously healthy adult volunteers made up the cohort, one male and one female.

Ficoll-Paque density gradient centrifugation was the method used to isolate PBMCs. Study-level results and caveats: Some responding clones were found in pre-infection memory, which suggests that pre-existing cross-reactive memory T cells took part in the SARS-CoV-2 response. Only two mild cases were covered by the study, and larger cohorts that include severe cases with pre-infection samples were considered necessary. SARS-CoV-2 specificity of the second-wave clones peaking on day 37 was not confirmed. Contracting CD4+ clones were located mainly in the CM and EM memory subsets, whereas CD8+ clones were found to be enriched in EMRA. Clones that contracted from day 15 to 85 showed balanced CD4/CD8 phenotypes, whereas a second wave of clones that expanded from day 15 to 37 leaned towards CD4+.

Sequenced sample: PBMCs or a T cell subset sorted from them (not recorded which). This clonotype was sampled from a man aged 18 to 30 who had mild COVID-19 (a few samples of this study predate the infection). The sample titles of this study are shuffled in the database, so cell type and time point are left out; the donor was told from shared clones. This sequence uses TRBV6-1 and TRBJ1-1, and the D gene may be TRBD1, 5 bases matching. In nucleotide form, the sequence is TGTGCCAGCAGTGCATACAGGACAAACACTGAAGCTTTCTTT. The resulting protein is CASSAYRTNTEAFF.